This T cell receptor beta chain was retrieved from a study of control samples from healthy donors and cancer patients. Profiling relied on immunoSEQ multiplex PCR, and the TCRdb table lists in-frame clones only, not all of them. The table lists about 60,000 clones, around 85% of them singletons. The V gene lost 3 bases and the J gene lost 0 bases, with 9 bases spanning the gap. The germline V gene has CDR1 SGHTA and CDR2 FQGNSA. The CDR3 spans 14 residues. Sample: blood. The source of this sequence is a man in his forties in good health. The chain has TRBV7-2 and TRBJ2-7; D call uncertain. As DNA, the CDR3 is TGTGCCAGCAGCTTTCGGCGGAACTCCTACGAGCAGTACTTC. This codes for CASSFRRNSYEQYF.